A selection of T cell receptor beta chains follows, all from one sample in a study of blood T cell repertoires in COVID-19. Generated by immunoSEQ multiplex PCR, the TCRdb table keeps only in-frame clones and is missing some. The sample records about 360,000 clones, about 87% being singletons. The material sequenced was PBMCs or T cells enriched from blood (not recorded which). Receptors were obtained from a man aged 35 to 55 in a cohort exposed to, infected with or recovered from COVID-19 (not recorded which). Both conserved end residues are part of each CDR3. The order of the fields is clone size, J gene, D gene, V gene, CDR3 protein, CDR3 DNA. The D gene is left open where the match is weak. The size of a clone is reported for some rows only, either as once, few or many, or as a class for expanded clones.

>NA|TRBJ2-2|TRBD2|TRBV28
CATRTGTSGSSRELFF
TGTGCCACCAGAACCGGGACTAGCGGGAGTAGCAGGGAGCTGTTTTTT
>NA|TRBJ1-6|TRBD1|TRBV11-2
CASSTIPGQGNSPLHF
TGTGCCAGCAGCACAATACCGGGACAGGGAAATTCACCCCTCCACTTT
>NA|TRBJ2-7|NA|TRBV2
CASRRDMKIDEQYF
TGTGCCAGCAGGAGGGACATGAAAATCGACGAGCAGTACTTC
>NA|TRBJ2-1|TRBD1|TRBV15
CATSREPTGVFEQFF
TGTGCCACCAGCAGAGAGCCGACAGGGGTTTTTGAGCAGTTCTTC
>NA|TRBJ1-5|NA|TRBV6-2/TRBV6-3
CASSYGWLRGFNQPQHF
TGTGCCAGCAGTTACGGGTGGCTCAGGGGTTTCAATCAGCCCCAGCATTTT
>NA|TRBJ2-7|TRBD1|TRBV10-3
CAIGGDRASGSYEQYF
TGTGCCATCGGTGGCGACAGGGCAAGTGGGTCCTACGAGCAGTACTTC
>NA|TRBJ1-2|NA|TRBV10-3
CAISPEGGSYGYTF
TGTGCCATCAGTCCCGAGGGGGGGAGCTATGGCTACACCTTC
>NA|TRBJ2-3|NA|TRBV30
CAWSVDYLTDTQYF
TGTGCCTGGAGTGTAGACTACCTCACAGATACGCAGTATTTT
>once|TRBJ1-5|TRBD1|TRBV7-6
CASSLLLEEGADLPSNQPQHF
TGTGCCAGCAGCTTGTTATTGGAGGAGGGGGCGGATCTACCAAGCAATCAGCCCCAGCATTTT
>NA|TRBJ2-1|TRBD2|TRBV3-1/TRBV3-2
CASSQLAGSSYNEQFF
TGTGCCAGCAGCCAATTAGCGGGATCCTCCTACAATGAGCAGTTCTTC
>NA|TRBJ2-2|TRBD2|TRBV11-3
CASSPRGGAGVSGELFF
TGTGCCAGCAGCCCCCGAGGGGGAGCGGGAGTATCCGGGGAGCTGTTTTTT
>NA|TRBJ2-3|NA|TRBV3-1/TRBV3-2
CASSSLPGFSDTQYF
TGTGCCAGCAGCTCTCTTCCCGGGTTTTCAGATACGCAGTATTTT
>NA|TRBJ1-5|TRBD1|TRBV19
CASRSTGDQPQHF
TGTGCCAGTAGATCGACAGGGGACCAGCCCCAGCATTTT
>NA|TRBJ2-1|NA|TRBV9
CASSVSTGVGYEQFF
TGTGCCAGCAGCGTAAGTACGGGAGTGGGGTATGAGCAGTTCTTC
>NA|TRBJ2-1|TRBD1|TRBV29-1
CSGHAGTGFYNEQFF
TGCAGCGGACACGCCGGGACAGGTTTCTACAATGAGCAGTTCTTC